The clone carrying this T cell receptor beta chain was seen more than once but under ten times. Its target is not known. The data were taken from a study of cytomegalovirus exposure and HLA in healthy donors. Across the study: A preliminary data release comprised around 85 million unique TCRs obtained from HLA-typed donors. General study points: Among immune exposure information, only CMV serostatus was available. Within an earlier analysis, most TCR beta V segments proved productive either about 90% or about 30% of the time.

60 Vbeta and 13 Jbeta primers were used in PCR. Only in-frame clones appear in the TCRdb table, and some are missing; sequencing was by immunoSEQ multiplex PCR. The repertoire holds about 160,000 clones, roughly two thirds seen once, with 2.5% to 3% in the top ten. Germline CDR1 reads SNHLY; CDR2 reads FYNNEI. The CDR3 is made up of 13 amino acids. The ends lost 10 bases at V and 2 bases at J; junction bases unmatched: 7. What was sequenced was PBMCs. The rearrangement uses TRBV2 and TRBJ2-7; 8 bases map to TRBD2. The sequence derives from a woman aged 30 to 39 in good health and CMV-seronegative. This CDR3 reads CATRLLAAYEQYF. The CDR3 bases are TGTGCCACCCGCCTACTAGCGGCCTACGAGCAGTACTTC.